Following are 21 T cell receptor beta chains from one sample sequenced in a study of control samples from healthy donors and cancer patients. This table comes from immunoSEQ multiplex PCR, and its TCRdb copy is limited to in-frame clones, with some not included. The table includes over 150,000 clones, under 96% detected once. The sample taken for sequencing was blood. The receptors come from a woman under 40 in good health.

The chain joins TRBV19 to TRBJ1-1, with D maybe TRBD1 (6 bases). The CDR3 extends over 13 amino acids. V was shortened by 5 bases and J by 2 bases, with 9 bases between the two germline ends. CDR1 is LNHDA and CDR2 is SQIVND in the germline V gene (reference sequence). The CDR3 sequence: CASSLRGNTEAFF. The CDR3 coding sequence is TGTGCCAGTAGTCTCAGGGGAAACACTGAAGCTTTCTTT.

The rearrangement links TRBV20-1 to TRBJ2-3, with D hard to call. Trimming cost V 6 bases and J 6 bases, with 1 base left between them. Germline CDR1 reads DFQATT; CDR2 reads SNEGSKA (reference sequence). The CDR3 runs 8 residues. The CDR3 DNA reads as TGCAGTGCCGATACGCAGTATTTT. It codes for CSADTQYF.

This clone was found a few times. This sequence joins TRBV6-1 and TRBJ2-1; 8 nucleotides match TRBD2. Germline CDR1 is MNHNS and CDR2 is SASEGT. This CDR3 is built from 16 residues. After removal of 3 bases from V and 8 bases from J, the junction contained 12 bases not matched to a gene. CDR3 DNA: TGTGCCAGCAGTGATCCCTGGGGTAGCGGGAACGATGAGCAGTTCTTC. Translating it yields CASSDPWGSGNDEQFF.

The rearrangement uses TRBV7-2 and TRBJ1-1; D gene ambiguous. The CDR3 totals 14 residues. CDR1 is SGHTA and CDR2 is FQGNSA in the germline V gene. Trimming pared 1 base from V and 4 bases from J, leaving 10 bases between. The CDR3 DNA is TGTGCCAGCAGCTTAGGAACCATAGGCACTGAAGCTTTCTTT. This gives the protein CASSLGTIGTEAFF.

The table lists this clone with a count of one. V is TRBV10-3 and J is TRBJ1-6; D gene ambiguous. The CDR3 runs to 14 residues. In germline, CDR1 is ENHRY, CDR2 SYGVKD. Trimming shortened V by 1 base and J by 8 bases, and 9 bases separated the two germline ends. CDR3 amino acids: CAISEFLTDSPLHF. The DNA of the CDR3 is TGTGCCATCAGTGAGTTCTTGACCGATTCACCCCTCCACTTT.

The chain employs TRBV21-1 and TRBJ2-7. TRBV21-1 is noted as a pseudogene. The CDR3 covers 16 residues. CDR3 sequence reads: CASSKVPAAHPYEQYF. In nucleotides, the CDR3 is TGTGCCAGCAGCAAAGTCCCGGCAGCTCATCCCTACGAGCAGTACTTC.

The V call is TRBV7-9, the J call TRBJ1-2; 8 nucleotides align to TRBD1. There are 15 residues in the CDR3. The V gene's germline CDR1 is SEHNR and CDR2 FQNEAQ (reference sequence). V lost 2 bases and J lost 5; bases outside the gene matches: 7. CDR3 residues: CASSLLTGGVYGYTF. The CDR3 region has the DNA TGTGCCAGCAGCTTACTTACAGGGGGTGTATATGGCTACACCTTC.

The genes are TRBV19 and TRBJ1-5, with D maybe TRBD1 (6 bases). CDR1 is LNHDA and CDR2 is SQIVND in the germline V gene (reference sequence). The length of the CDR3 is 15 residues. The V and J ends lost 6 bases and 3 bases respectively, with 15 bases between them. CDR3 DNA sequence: TGTGCCAGTAGCCAACTCGGACAGACCAATCAGCCCCAGCATTTT. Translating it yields CASSQLGQTNQPQHF.

CDR3: CASSIGGHTEAFF. CDR3 DNA: TGTGCCAGCAGTATAGGGGGTCACACTGAAGCTTTCTTT. The chain has TRBV27 and TRBJ1-1; maybe TRBD1 (6 bases). Trimming cost V 5 bases and J 3 bases, with 10 bases left between them. Germline V lookup: CDR1 MNHEY, CDR2 SMNVEV (reference sequence). The CDR3 has 13 residues.

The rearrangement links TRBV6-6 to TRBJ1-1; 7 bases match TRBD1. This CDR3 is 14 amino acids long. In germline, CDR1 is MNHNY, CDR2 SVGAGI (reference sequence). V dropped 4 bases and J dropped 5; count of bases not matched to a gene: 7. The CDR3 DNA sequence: TGTGCCAGCAGTTCCCGGACAGGAGTGACTGAAGCTTTCTTT. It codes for CASSSRTGVTEAFF.

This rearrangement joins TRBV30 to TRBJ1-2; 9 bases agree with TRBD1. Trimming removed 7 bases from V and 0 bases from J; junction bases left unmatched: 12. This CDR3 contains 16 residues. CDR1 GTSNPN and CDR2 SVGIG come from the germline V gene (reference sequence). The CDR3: CAFYRDRALTNYGYTF. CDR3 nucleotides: TGTGCCTTTTACCGGGACAGGGCCCTAACTAACTATGGCTACACCTTC.

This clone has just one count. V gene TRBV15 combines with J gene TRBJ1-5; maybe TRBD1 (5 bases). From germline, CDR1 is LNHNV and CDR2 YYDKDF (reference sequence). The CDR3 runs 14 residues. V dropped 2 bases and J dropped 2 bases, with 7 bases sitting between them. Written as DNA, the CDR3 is TGTGCCACCAGCAGATGGGGGGGCAATCAGCCCCAGCATTTT. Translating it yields CATSRWGGNQPQHF.

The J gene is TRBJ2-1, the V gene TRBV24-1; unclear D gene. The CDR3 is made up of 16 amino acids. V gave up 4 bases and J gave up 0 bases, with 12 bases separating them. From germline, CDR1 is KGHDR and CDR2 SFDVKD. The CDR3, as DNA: TGTGCCACCAGTGACTACGACACGAACTCCTACAATGAGCAGTTCTTC. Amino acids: CATSDYDTNSYNEQFF.

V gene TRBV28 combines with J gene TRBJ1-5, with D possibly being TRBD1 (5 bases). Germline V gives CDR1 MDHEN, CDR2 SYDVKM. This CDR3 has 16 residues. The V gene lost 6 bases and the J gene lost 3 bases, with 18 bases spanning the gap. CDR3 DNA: TGTGCCAGCAGCTTCCGGGACGAGGCTCTCAATCAGCCCCAGCATTTT. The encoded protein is CASSFRDEALNQPQHF.

The CDR3: CASSLEVSSYEQYF. CDR3 coding DNA: TGTGCCAGCAGCTTAGAGGTCAGCTCCTACGAGCAGTACTTC. The chain has TRBV11-2 and TRBJ2-7; D not resolved. Germline values: CDR1 SGHAT, CDR2 FQNNGV. The CDR3 is made up of 14 amino acids. Trimming cost V 0 bases and J 0 bases, with 6 bases left between them.

CDR3 residues: CASSQVATGDLLGPQHF. The CDR3 nucleotides read TGCGCCAGCAGCCAAGTCGCAACCGGGGACCTCCTTGGGCCCCAGCATTTT. The rearrangement joins TRBV4-1 to TRBJ1-5; a possible D gene is TRBD1 (5 bases). The ends were cut back, 1 base at V and 9 bases at J, with 22 bases in the middle. The V gene's germline CDR1 is MGHRA and CDR2 YSYEKL. The CDR3 is made up of 17 amino acids.

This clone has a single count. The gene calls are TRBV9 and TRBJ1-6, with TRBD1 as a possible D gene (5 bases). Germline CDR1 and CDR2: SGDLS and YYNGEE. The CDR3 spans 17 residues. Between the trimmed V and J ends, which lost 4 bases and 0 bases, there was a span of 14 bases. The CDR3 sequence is CASSRWEGSSYNSPLHF. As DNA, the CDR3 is TGTGCCAGCAGCCGGTGGGAGGGGAGCTCCTATAATTCACCCCTCCACTTT.

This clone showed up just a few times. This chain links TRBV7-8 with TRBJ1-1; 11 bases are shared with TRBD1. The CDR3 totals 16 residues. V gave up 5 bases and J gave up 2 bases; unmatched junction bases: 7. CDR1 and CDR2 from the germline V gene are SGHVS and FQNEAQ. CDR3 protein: CASSSRDRGSNTEAFF. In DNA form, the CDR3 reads TGTGCCAGCAGCAGTAGGGACAGGGGGAGCAACACTGAAGCTTTCTTT.

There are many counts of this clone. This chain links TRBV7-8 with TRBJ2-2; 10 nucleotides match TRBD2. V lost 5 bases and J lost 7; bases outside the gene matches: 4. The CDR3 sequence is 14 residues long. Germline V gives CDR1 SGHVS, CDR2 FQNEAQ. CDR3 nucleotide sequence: TGTGCCAGCAGCCCAGCGGGGGGGATCGGGGAGCTGTTTTTT. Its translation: CASSPAGGIGELFF.

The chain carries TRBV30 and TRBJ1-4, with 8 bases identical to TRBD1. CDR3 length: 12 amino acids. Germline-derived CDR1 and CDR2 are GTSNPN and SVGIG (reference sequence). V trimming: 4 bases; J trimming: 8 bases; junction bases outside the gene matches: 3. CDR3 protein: CAWKGQGEKLFF. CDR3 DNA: TGTGCCTGGAAAGGACAGGGAGAAAAACTGTTTTTT.

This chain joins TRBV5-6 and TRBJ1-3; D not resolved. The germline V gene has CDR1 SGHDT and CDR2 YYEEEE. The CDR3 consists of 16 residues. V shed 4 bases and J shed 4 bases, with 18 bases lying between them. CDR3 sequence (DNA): TGTGCCAGCAGCGTGGACGGCCTCCGTCCGGGAAACACCATATATTTT. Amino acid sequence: CASSVDGLRPGNTIYF.